This T cell receptor beta chain is from a study of T cell responses to AZD1222 COVID-19 vaccine. Study-wide results and limits: Scientists sampled the repertoires only once the peak T cell response had passed. Of spike-specific TCRs, nearly half reportedly target regions left unmutated in variants. Among the donors, most were white British and more were female, and clonal diversity was possibly underestimated. Dominant at 160-218 and 743-854, vaccine-associated CD4 TCRs also spanned spike.

Comment on this clone: Its antigen is not identified.

Germline-derived CDR1 and CDR2 are SGHTA and FQGNSA. V lost 0 bases, J lost 7 bases, and 9 bases stayed unmatched. CDR3 length: 15 amino acids. Here immunoSEQ multiplex PCR was the method, and the copy in TCRdb shows in-frame clones only, minus some. The profile covers about 110,000 clones, with approximately 87% appearing a single time and about 2.5% taken by the ten largest. Specimen: peripheral blood, collected on day 0 of AZD1222 vaccination. The sequence was collected from an adult in good health. The chain employs TRBV7-2 and TRBJ2-7; 7 bases are shared with TRBD2. CDR3 sequence (DNA): TGTGCCAGCAGCTTAGCGTCGGGCGGGAGTGGAGAGCAGTACTTC. It specifies CASSLASGGSGEQYF.